One and the same sample provided the 19 T cell receptor beta chains below, sequenced in a study of blood T cell repertoires in COVID-19. Repertoires were generated with immunoSEQ multiplex PCR, while TCRdb's copy carries only in-frame clones and drops some. The sample lists fewer than 600,000 clones; approximately 90% were seen once. What was sequenced was PBMCs or T cells enriched from blood (not recorded which). The receptors stem from a woman aged 35 to 49 who had recovered from COVID-19.

The rearrangement uses TRBV2 and TRBJ2-7; no clear D. Looked up from germline, CDR1 is SNHLY and CDR2 is FYNNEI. The ends were cut back, 5 bases at V and 4 bases at J, with 15 bases in the middle. The CDR3 is made up of 14 amino acids. The CDR3 loop reads CASSIREPLYEQYF. The CDR3 bases are TGTGCCAGCAGTATCCGAGAGCCCCTTTACGAGCAGTACTTC.

This rearrangement joins TRBV6-6 to TRBJ1-6; D might be TRBD1 (6 bases). The CDR3 covers 15 residues. Between the trimmed V and J ends, which lost 5 bases and 4 bases, there was a span of 12 bases. Germline-derived CDR1 and CDR2 are MNHNY and SVGAGI (reference sequence). For the CDR3, the DNA is TGTGCCAGCAGTAAACAGACAGGTTATAATTCACCCCTCCACTTT. It translates to CASSKQTGYNSPLHF.

The chain joins TRBV4-1 to TRBJ2-7; maybe TRBD1 (7 bases). The germline V gene has CDR1 MGHRA and CDR2 YSYEKL. The CDR3 extends over 18 amino acids. V was trimmed by 3 bases and J by 1 base, leaving 22 bases between them. The CDR3 here is CASSQNPTQGRRSYEQYF. The CDR3 DNA reads as TGCGCCAGCAGCCAGAACCCGACACAGGGGAGGAGGTCCTACGAGCAGTACTTC.

The chain joins TRBV7-9 to TRBJ1-2, with 8 bases aligning to TRBD1. There are 14 residues in the CDR3. CDR1 is SEHNR and CDR2 is FQNEAQ in the germline V gene (reference sequence). V dropped 5 bases and J dropped 4; count of bases not matched to a gene: 6. The CDR3 here is CASSPGTGAYGYTF. The DNA for the CDR3 is TGTGCCAGCAGCCCCGGGACAGGCGCCTATGGCTACACCTTC. The variable domain in full, with the rest retrieved from reference TRBV7-9 and TRBJ1-2, is DTGVSQNPRHKITKRGQNVTFRCDPISEHNRLYWYRQTLGQGPEFLTYFQNEAQLEKSRLLSDRFSAERPKGSFSTLEIQRTEQGDSAMYLCASSPGTGAYGYTFGSGTRLTVV.

The rearrangement uses TRBV11-3 and TRBJ2-7, with D possibly matching TRBD2 (6 bases). The V end lost 5 bases, the J end lost 9 bases, and 23 bases lay between the germline ends. Germline V gene lookup returns CDR1 SGHNT and CDR2 YENEEA. The CDR3 loop spans 15 amino acids. The CDR3 DNA reads as TGTGCCAGCAGCCCTCTCCGGGAGCCCCCTGGGGGGCAGTACTTC. This translates into CASSPLREPPGGQYF.

The V call is TRBV12-3 or TRBV12-4, the J call TRBJ1-2, with D unclear. The CDR3 extends over 11 amino acids. V gave up 6 bases and J gave up 7 bases, with 9 bases separating them. Here the CDR3 reads CASRYGGGYTF. Written as DNA, the CDR3 is TGTGCCAGCAGGTACGGCGGTGGCTACACCTTC.

V and J are TRBV6-5 and TRBJ1-1; D remains unclear. The germline gives CDR1 MNHEY, CDR2 SVGAGI. V was trimmed by 4 bases and J by 2 bases, leaving 11 bases between them. There are 14 residues in the CDR3. CDR3 sequence (DNA): TGTGCCAGCAGTTCCCCCCGGGGTAACACTGAAGCTTTCTTT. Translation: CASSSPRGNTEAFF.

This chain links TRBV5-1 with TRBJ2-1, with D hard to call. This CDR3 spans 15 amino acids. Germline V lookup: CDR1 SGHRS, CDR2 YFSETQ. V was pared by 2 bases and J by 1 base, with 10 bases between. CDR3 amino acids: CASSFEAPSYNEQFF. In DNA, the CDR3 is TGCGCCAGCAGCTTCGAAGCGCCATCCTACAATGAGCAGTTCTTC.

The chain combines TRBV19 with TRBJ1-2, with 7 bases matching TRBD1. V dropped 5 bases and J dropped 8; count of bases not matched to a gene: 14. Per germline, CDR1 LNHDA and CDR2 SQIVND (reference sequence). This CDR3 is built from 15 residues. The CDR3: CASSAHRDSTAGYTF. DNA for the CDR3: TGTGCCAGTAGTGCCCACCGGGACAGTACGGCCGGCTACACCTTC.

This chain joins TRBV7-2 and TRBJ2-1; D perhaps matches TRBD2 (5 bases). CDR1 and CDR2 (germline): SGHTA, FQGNSA. Trimming left V 1 base short and J 8 bases short, with 12 bases between. The CDR3 length is 14 residues. The CDR3 DNA sequence: TGTGCCAGCAGCTTAGGAGGGAGTTGGGATGAGCAGTTCTTC. Amino acid sequence: CASSLGGSWDEQFF.

The J gene is TRBJ1-6, the V gene TRBV7-2; D is uncertain. V dropped 3 bases and J dropped 11 bases, with 14 bases sitting between them. CDR1 and CDR2 from the germline V gene are SGHTA and FQGNSA. There are 14 residues in the CDR3. In nucleotides, the CDR3 is TGTGCCAGCAGCTTGAGGGCCGTCGGGGCACCCCTCCACTTT. The encoded protein is CASSLRAVGAPLHF.

J is TRBJ1-5 and V is TRBV6-2 or TRBV6-3, with no clear D. The CDR3 consists of 15 residues. Trimming stripped 5 bases from V and 2 bases from J, with 13 bases between. Germline lookup yields CDR1 MNHEY and CDR2 SVGEGT. CDR3 coding DNA: TGTGCCAGCAGTCTCCTCGGTGAGGGCAATCAGCCCCAGCATTTT. Translating gives CASSLLGEGNQPQHF.

V is TRBV15 and J is TRBJ2-7; the match to TRBD1 covers 9 bases. Germline V CDR1 and CDR2: LNHNV, YYDKDF (reference sequence). This CDR3 has 15 residues. Trimming at V came to 3 bases and at J to 6 bases, leaving 9 bases not matched to a gene. For the CDR3, the DNA is TGTGCCACCAGCAGGGAGACAGGGGGTTTTGGCGAGCAGTACTTC. This gives the protein CATSRETGGFGEQYF.

The chain carries TRBV7-8 and TRBJ2-7, with unresolved D. The germline V gene has CDR1 SGHVS and CDR2 FQNEAQ. Trimming pared 1 base from V and 1 base from J, leaving 17 bases between. The CDR3 sequence is 17 residues long. The CDR3, as DNA: TGTGCCAGCAGCTTAGGTTCCAGGCCCGCCTTTTCCTACGAGCAGTACTTC. Its translation: CASSLGSRPAFSYEQYF.

The chain uses TRBV13 and TRBJ1-3; TRBD1 agrees at 7 bases. Germline trimming cut 5 bases from V and 0 bases from J; bases unmatched to any gene: 4. CDR3 length equals 15 residues. CDR1 is PRHDT and CDR2 is FYEKMQ in the germline V gene (reference sequence). The CDR3 sequence: CASSHRGHSGNTIYF. CDR3 coding DNA: TGTGCCAGCAGCCACAGGGGCCACTCTGGAAACACCATATATTTT. The variable domain in full, with the rest retrieved from reference TRBV13 and TRBJ1-3, is AAGVIQSPRHLIKEKRETATLKCYPIPRHDTVYWYQQGPGQDPQFLISFYEKMQSDKGSIPDRFSAQQFSDYHSELNMSSLELGDSALYFCASSHRGHSGNTIYFGEGSWLTVV.

The chain has TRBV7-9 and TRBJ1-2; weak D call: TRBD1 (5 bases). The V end lost 1 base, the J end lost 3 bases, and 18 bases lay between the germline ends. Germline V gene lookup returns CDR1 SEHNR and CDR2 FQNEAQ (reference sequence). This CDR3 region has 17 residues. The CDR3 bases are TGTGCCAGCAGCTTAGGGCGGGGCAGCCACGTACACTATGGCTACACCTTC. It yields the protein CASSLGRGSHVHYGYTF.

This clone came up a few times. The chain is built from TRBV6-5 and TRBJ1-5, with a weak D call TRBD1 (6 bases). The germline V gene has CDR1 MNHEY and CDR2 SVGAGI. With 6 bases removed from V and 4 bases from J, the gap between germline ends came to 10 bases. This CDR3 is built from 13 residues. The CDR3 protein is CASRLQGNQPQHF. The DNA for the CDR3 is TGTGCCAGCAGGCTACAGGGAAATCAGCCCCAGCATTTT.

This clone was observed a handful of times. The V call is TRBV7-2, the J call TRBJ2-7, with D unresolved. Germline V gene lookup returns CDR1 SGHTA and CDR2 FQGNSA. The CDR3 runs to 14 residues. The V and J ends lost 6 bases and 6 bases respectively, with 18 bases between them. The DNA of the CDR3 is TGTGCCAGCAGGGCTGAGGCCCAGAGAACCGAGCAGTACTTC. This gives the protein CASRAEAQRTEQYF.

V usage is TRBV11-3 and J usage is TRBJ2-5; 8 bases are a match to TRBD1. Germline V gene lookup returns CDR1 SGHNT and CDR2 YENEEA. V gave up 0 bases and J gave up 5 bases; unmatched junction bases: 20. The CDR3 extends over 20 amino acids. The CDR3 spells CASSLEWTIGGQGGSETQYF. The CDR3 coding sequence is TGTGCCAGCAGCTTAGAGTGGACTATAGGAGGACAGGGCGGTTCGGAGACCCAGTACTTC.